A single sample gave rise to the 32 T cell receptor beta chains below, sequenced in a study of radiation and T cells in renal cell carcinoma. Regarding time point: baseline pretreatment blood. Treatment: 15 Gy SBRT to primary tumor, nephrectomy 4 weeks later. TCRdb keeps only in-frame clones here, not all; method: immunoSEQ multiplex PCR. The sample shows about 59,000 clones, about three quarters of them seen only once. Material: blood, obtained from a patient whose treatment included radiotherapy and nephrectomy. The receptor source for this set is a man aged 55 to 70 with renal cell carcinoma.

CDR3 sequence: CASRRQRTDTQYF. CDR3 sequence (DNA): TGTGCCAGCCGCCGGCAGCGGACAGATACGCAGTATTTT. V is TRBV6-1 and J is TRBJ2-3; D may be TRBD2 (5 bases). The V gene lost 8 bases and the J gene lost 3 bases, with 12 bases spanning the gap. CDR1 is MNHNS, CDR2 SASEGT, per germline. The CDR3 extends over 13 amino acids.

The chain has TRBV11-2 and TRBJ2-1; no clear D gene. V lost 3 bases and J lost 6, with 9 bases in between. Germline CDR1 and CDR2: SGHAT and FQNNGV. This CDR3 is built from 13 residues. The CDR3 bases are TGTGCCAGCAGCTTTGGGCAGCTCAATGAGCAGTTCTTC. Translated, it gives CASSFGQLNEQFF.

In its sample, this clone was seen once. This rearrangement joins TRBV11-2 to TRBJ2-3; no reliable D call. Trimming took 0 bases from V and 2 from J, leaving 9 bases between them. In germline, CDR1 is SGHAT, CDR2 FQNNGV. The CDR3 is 15 residues long. The CDR3: CASSLESYNTDTQYF. CDR3 nucleotide sequence: TGTGCCAGCAGCTTAGAAAGCTATAACACAGATACGCAGTATTTT.

The rearrangement uses TRBV27 and TRBJ1-1; no clear D gene. The V and J ends lost 3 bases and 1 base respectively, with 9 bases between them. This CDR3 has 14 residues. Germline values: CDR1 MNHEY, CDR2 SMNVEV (reference sequence). The CDR3: CASSLGLPNTEAFF. The CDR3, as DNA: TGTGCCAGCAGTTTGGGCTTACCGAACACTGAAGCTTTCTTT.

The chain uses TRBV27 and TRBJ1-1; a possible D gene is TRBD1 (6 bases). The germline V gene has CDR1 MNHEY and CDR2 SMNVEV (reference sequence). The CDR3 consists of 17 residues. V lost 4 bases and J lost 4, with 22 bases in between. The CDR3 coding sequence is TGTGCCAGCAGTTCCTTCGGGGGCAGGGGCATGGGCACTGAAGCTTTCTTT. This gives the protein CASSSFGGRGMGTEAFF.

The gene calls are TRBV19 and TRBJ1-1, with TRBD1 matching over 8 bases. In germline, CDR1 is LNHDA, CDR2 SQIVND (reference sequence). The trim removed 5 bases at V and 5 bases at J, leaving 13 bases unmatched. This CDR3 is built from 16 residues. The CDR3 nucleotides are TGTGCCAGTAGTCCCTGGACAGGGCAGGGGAATACTGAAGCTTTCTTT. Amino acids: CASSPWTGQGNTEAFF.

This clone has just a few counts. V is TRBV10-1 and J is TRBJ2-7; 8 bases fit TRBD1. The CDR3 extends over 14 amino acids. Germline CDR1 WNHNN, CDR2 SYGVQD (reference sequence). V shed 2 bases, J shed 5 bases, and the junction held 5 bases outside the gene matches. The CDR3 here is CASSEGQQGDEQYV. The CDR3 DNA reads as TGCGCCAGCAGTGAGGGTCAACAGGGGGACGAGCAGTACGTC.

This chain connects TRBV5-8 to TRBJ2-7, with D possibly matching TRBD2 (7 bases). The CDR3 is 14 residues long. Trimming left V 5 bases short and J 3 bases short, with 15 bases between. Germline CDR1 SGHTS, CDR2 YDEGEE. CDR3 protein: CASRPGGPDYEQYF. CDR3 nucleotides: TGTGCCAGCAGGCCCGGGGGGCCGGACTACGAGCAGTACTTC. The full variable domain, with the rest looked up from reference TRBV5-8 and TRBJ2-7, is EAGVTQSPTHLIKTRGQQATLRCSPISGHTSVYWYQQALGLGLQFLLWYDEGEERNRGNFPPRFSGRQFPNYSSELNVNALELEDSALYLCASRPGGPDYEQYFGPGTRLTVT.

Only a few counts were recorded for this clone. The V and J genes are TRBV14 and TRBJ1-3; D gene unclear. CDR1 and CDR2 from the germline V gene are SGHDN and FVKESK. The CDR3 length is 12 residues. The V end lost 3 bases, the J end lost 11 bases, and 11 bases lay between the germline ends. CDR3 DNA sequence: TGTGCCAGCAGCCAGACTCCTGTGGCCATATATTTT. As protein: CASSQTPVAIYF. The entire variable domain, with the rest obtained from reference TRBV14 and TRBJ1-3, is as follows: EAGVTQFPSHSVIEKGQTVTLRCDPISGHDNLYWYRRVMGKEIKFLLHFVKESKQDESGMPNNRFLAERTGGTYSTLKVQPAELEDSGVYFCASSQTPVAIYFGEGSWLTVV.

In its sample, this clone is medium-sized (0.01 to 0.1%). The rearrangement joins TRBV7-6 to TRBJ2-7, with 8 bases that match TRBD2. Germline assignment: CDR1 SGHVS and CDR2 FNYEAQ. This CDR3 contains 14 residues. J was trimmed by 4 bases and V by 5 bases; bases with no gene match: 7. The CDR3 region is CASSPRGGRYEQYF. The CDR3 DNA sequence: TGTGCCAGCAGCCCCCGGGGGGGGCGATACGAGCAGTACTTC.

The chain uses TRBV30 and TRBJ1-2; 10 bases match TRBD1. V was clipped by 1 base and J by 8 bases; unmatched bases: 4. The CDR3 length is 13 residues. Germline CDR1 and CDR2: GTSNPN and SVGIG (reference sequence). The CDR3 here is CAWSGQGARGYTF. CDR3 DNA sequence: TGTGCCTGGAGTGGACAGGGGGCTAGGGGCTACACCTTC.

The V gene is TRBV18, the J gene TRBJ2-3, with 13 bases aligning to TRBD2. V lost 2 bases to trimming and J lost 6 bases; unmatched junction nucleotides: 8. The V gene's germline CDR1 is KGHSH and CDR2 LQKENI. The CDR3 loop spans 17 amino acids. As DNA, the CDR3 is TGTGCCAGCTCACCATCGGGACTAGCGGGATGGCACGATACGCAGTATTTT. Translation: CASSPSGLAGWHDTQYF.

This sequence joins TRBV7-9 and TRBJ2-2; no definite D call. The CDR3 contains 18 residues. Trimming took off 1 base at V and 6 bases at J, with 21 bases between the two ends. Per germline, CDR1 SEHNR and CDR2 FQNEAQ (reference sequence). In nucleotides, the CDR3 is TGTGCCAGCAGCTTAGATCTGGCAGCCCCTATGTACGCCGGGGAGCTGTTTTTT. Translating gives CASSLDLAAPMYAGELFF. Looking up the rest from reference TRBV7-9 and TRBJ2-2 gives the full variable domain: DTGVSQNPRHKITKRGQNVTFRCDPISEHNRLYWYRQTLGQGPEFLTYFQNEAQLEKSRLLSDRFSAERPKGSFSTLEIQRTEQGDSAMYLCASSLDLAAPMYAGELFFGEGSRLTVL.

V and J are TRBV11-2 and TRBJ2-3, with TRBD1 matching over 8 bases. CDR3 length: 13 amino acids. Germline assignment: CDR1 SGHAT and CDR2 FQNNGV. V was pared by 0 bases and J by 11 bases, with 4 bases of the junction left unmatched. The chain's CDR3 is CASSLDRDRMQYF. In nucleotides, the CDR3 is TGTGCCAGCAGCTTAGACCGGGACAGGATGCAGTATTTT.

The rearrangement joins TRBV7-9 to TRBJ2-7; D remains ambiguous. The CDR3 is 14 amino acids. Trimming pared 5 bases from V and 3 bases from J, leaving 14 bases between. CDR1 SEHNR and CDR2 FQNEAQ come from the germline V gene (reference sequence). CDR3 nucleotide sequence: TGTGCCAGCAGCCGGGCGCTTCAGGTCTACGAGCAGTACTTC. Translation gives CASSRALQVYEQYF.

The chain joins TRBV5-4 to TRBJ2-7; D possibly corresponds to TRBD1 (6 bases). Deletions cut 4 bases from V and 7 bases from J, with 15 bases between. The CDR3 consists of 13 residues. Germline CDR1 SGHNT, CDR2 YYREEE (reference sequence). The CDR3 sequence is CASSRGQFVEQYF. The CDR3 DNA follows: TGTGCCAGCAGCCGAGGACAGTTTGTGGAGCAGTACTTC.

The V and J genes are TRBV5-1 and TRBJ2-1; perhaps TRBD1 as D (6 bases). The CDR3 runs 15 residues. V was shortened by 3 bases and J by 7 bases, with 17 bases between the two germline ends. Germline CDR1 is SGHRS and CDR2 is YFSETQ. The CDR3 DNA reads TGCGCCAGCAGCTCCGGGACACCCGTTTTGAATGAGCAGTTCTTC. Translation: CASSSGTPVLNEQFF.

V gene TRBV10-3 combines with J gene TRBJ2-2, with a tentative D call TRBD2 (5 bases). Germline V gene data show CDR1 as ENHRY and CDR2 as SYGVKD. V was clipped by 6 bases and J by 7 bases, with 18 bases between them. There are 15 residues in the CDR3. Here the CDR3 reads CAISLGLPGGGELFF. For the CDR3, the DNA is TGTGCCATCAGCTTAGGACTCCCGGGTGGCGGGGAGCTGTTTTTT.

This clone was counted a single time. This chain uses TRBV29-1 with TRBJ1-4; D not certain. The germline V gene encodes CDR1 SQVTM and CDR2 ANQGSEA. V dropped 5 bases and J dropped 7 bases, with 17 bases sitting between them. This CDR3 is built from 14 residues. CDR3 nucleotides: TGCAGCGTTTCCCGAACCTTATTCGGTGAAAAACTGTTTTTT. It encodes CSVSRTLFGEKLFF.

The chain links TRBV6-6 to TRBJ1-4, with TRBD1 identical over 8 bases. Per germline, CDR1 MNHNY and CDR2 SVGAGI (reference sequence). Trimming at V came to 5 bases and at J to 8 bases, leaving 10 bases not matched to a gene. There are 15 residues in the CDR3. Here the CDR3 DNA reads TGTGCCAGCAGTAATCGGGACAGGTTAGGGGAAAAACTGTTTTTT. Protein sequence: CASSNRDRLGEKLFF.

This clone was recorded a few times. In nucleotides, the CDR3 is TGCGCCAGCAGCCAAGGTTCCAGGGTCCCCGGGGAGCTGTTTTTT. Amino acid sequence: CASSQGSRVPGELFF. The V and J genes are TRBV4-3 and TRBJ2-2, with a tentative D call TRBD1 (5 bases). This CDR3 contains 15 residues. The V and J ends lost 1 base and 6 bases respectively, with 12 bases between them. Germline loops: CDR1 LGHNA, CDR2 YSLEER.

The chain links TRBV19 to TRBJ2-7, with 12 bases aligning to TRBD1. The length of the CDR3 is 15 residues. V was clipped by 3 bases and J by 4 bases; unmatched bases: 4. CDR1 and CDR2 from the germline V gene are LNHDA and SQIVND (reference sequence). The CDR3 coding sequence is TGTGCCAGTAGTATCTCGGGACAGGGGGCTTACGAGCAGTACTTC. It is translated as CASSISGQGAYEQYF. The entire variable domain, with the rest obtained from reference TRBV19 and TRBJ2-7, is as follows: DGGITQSPKYLFRKEGQNVTLSCEQNLNHDAMYWYRQDPGQGLRLIYYSQIVNDFQKGDIAEGYSVSREKKESFPLTVTSAQKNPTAFYLCASSISGQGAYEQYFGPGTRLTVT.

The V gene is TRBV5-6, the J gene TRBJ2-3; unclear D gene. CDR1 is SGHDT and CDR2 is YYEEEE in the germline V gene. The CDR3 has 14 residues. Trimming cost V 4 bases and J 4 bases, with 13 bases left between them. Here the CDR3 DNA reads TGTGCCAGCAGCCCGCCGGTGGGCCCAGATACGCAGTATTTT. Translating it yields CASSPPVGPDTQYF. Together with reference TRBV5-6 and TRBJ2-3, the CDR3 gives the full variable domain: DAGVTQSPTHLIKTRGQQVTLRCSPKSGHDTVSWYQQALGQGPQFIFQYYEEEERQRGNFPDRFSGHQFPNYSSELNVNALLLGDSALYLCASSPPVGPDTQYFGPGTRLTVL.

The chain uses TRBV30 and TRBJ2-2, with 7 bases matching TRBD2. Germline V gives CDR1 GTSNPN, CDR2 SVGIG (reference sequence). CDR3 size: 14 residues. J lost 7 bases, V lost 5 bases, and 10 bases had no gene match. The CDR3 DNA is TGTGCCTGGGGAGAATGGCGGGAGAACGGGGAGCTGTTTTTT. Amino acids: CAWGEWRENGELFF.

The V call is TRBV2, the J call TRBJ2-7; D is unresolved. The CDR3 loop spans 11 amino acids. Germline lookup yields CDR1 SNHLY and CDR2 FYNNEI. The V end was cut by 7 bases, the J end by 5 bases, with 9 bases between. The CDR3 loop is CASNSNNEQYF. In DNA, the CDR3 is TGTGCCAGCAACTCCAACAACGAGCAGTACTTC.

This chain joins TRBV9 and TRBJ2-3; D call uncertain. The ends were cut back, 3 bases at V and 5 bases at J, with 13 bases in the middle. Germline V lookup: CDR1 SGDLS, CDR2 YYNGEE. The CDR3 spans 14 residues. The CDR3 bases are TGTGCCAGCAGCGGACCCCCAAGACTAGATACGCAGTATTTT. Amino acid sequence: CASSGPPRLDTQYF.

The chain joins TRBV5-6 to TRBJ1-2; 7 positions match TRBD1. With 2 bases clipped from V and 1 base from J, the junction kept 11 bases outside the gene matches. Looked up from germline, CDR1 is SGHDT and CDR2 is YYEEEE. The CDR3 totals 17 residues. CDR3 nucleotides: TGTGCCAGCAGCTTACTCCGGGACAGCATCTTTAACTATGGCTACACCTTC. Translated, it gives CASSLLRDSIFNYGYTF.

V gene TRBV5-1 combines with J gene TRBJ2-5; D is perhaps TRBD1 (6 bases). Germline V lookup: CDR1 SGHRS, CDR2 YFSETQ. The germline V and J ends were trimmed by 2 bases and 3 bases, with 11 bases remaining between them. The CDR3 is 14 residues long. The CDR3 loop reads CASSFTGKEETQYF. CDR3 DNA sequence: TGCGCCAGCAGCTTCACAGGGAAGGAAGAGACCCAGTACTTC.

This clone was seen once. The CDR3 here is CSVDGTSNEQFF. The CDR3 region has the DNA TGCAGCGTTGATGGGACTAGCAATGAGCAGTTCTTC. The V and J genes are TRBV29-1 and TRBJ2-1; 8 positions agree with TRBD2. The trim removed 3 bases at V and 6 bases at J, leaving 1 base unmatched. This CDR3 has 12 amino acids. In germline, CDR1 is SQVTM, CDR2 ANQGSEA.

The rearrangement joins TRBV7-2 to TRBJ2-1; perhaps D is TRBD1 or TRBD2 (6 bases each). V was shortened by 5 bases and J by 10 bases, with 21 bases between the two germline ends. Germline CDR1 and CDR2: SGHTA and FQGNSA. There are 15 residues in the CDR3. DNA of the CDR3: TGTGCCAGCAGCCTCCGACAGGAGGGGTTTAGGGAGCAGTTCTTC. Encoded protein: CASSLRQEGFREQFF.

The V call is TRBV7-3, the J call TRBJ2-1, with 7 bases identical to TRBD1. The CDR3 runs to 12 residues. V was pared by 5 bases and J by 10 bases, with 5 bases of the junction left unmatched. Per germline, CDR1 SGHTA and CDR2 FQGTGA. The CDR3 protein is CASSQAGGEQFF. In nucleotides, the CDR3 is TGTGCCAGCAGCCAGGCAGGGGGAGAGCAGTTCTTC.

V usage is TRBV6-1 and J usage is TRBJ2-6, with D maybe TRBD1 (5 bases). V lost 2 bases and J lost 2, with 10 bases in between. Germline CDR1 and CDR2: MNHNS and SASEGT. The CDR3 is made up of 16 amino acids. This chain's CDR3 is CASSEQGSAGANVLTF. The CDR3, as DNA: TGTGCCAGCAGTGAACAGGGCTCGGCTGGGGCCAACGTCCTGACTTTC.